This T cell receptor beta chain came from a study of T cells in Graves' hyperthyroidism and ophthalmopathy. As regards this clonotype: Its antigen is undetermined. Its ends do not fully match the called genes, so a read error is possible.

The CDR3 is 12 residues long. The germline V gene encodes CDR1 SQVTM and CDR2 ANQGSEA. From RNA transcripts, TCR beta CDR3 regions were amplified. The TCR CDR3 first-round RT-PCR relied on the HTBI primer set. TCRdb reprocessed the multiplex PCR reads with MiXCR, giving one entry per CDR3 protein. This table holds 480,000 or so distinct CDR3 sequences, 35% to 50% found once. Study results and limitations: Ophthalmopathy stood apart from stable hyperthyroidism in a 13 V-J model.

Patients showing uncontrolled infection, other autoimmune disease, pregnancy or lactation were ineligible. On the basis of clinical symptoms, serum thyroxine and TRAb, thyroid ultrasound and orbital computed tomography, diagnoses were made. The chain links TRBV29-1 to TRBJ1-2; D is undetermined. The specimen sequenced was peripheral blood or thyroid tissue (not recorded which). The source of this sequence is an adult woman with Graves' disease, either hyperthyroidism or ophthalmopathy (not recorded which). Here the CDR3 reads CAWIPGGDGYTF. The CDR3 bases are TGTGCCTGGATTCCCGGCGGTGATGGCTACACCTTC.